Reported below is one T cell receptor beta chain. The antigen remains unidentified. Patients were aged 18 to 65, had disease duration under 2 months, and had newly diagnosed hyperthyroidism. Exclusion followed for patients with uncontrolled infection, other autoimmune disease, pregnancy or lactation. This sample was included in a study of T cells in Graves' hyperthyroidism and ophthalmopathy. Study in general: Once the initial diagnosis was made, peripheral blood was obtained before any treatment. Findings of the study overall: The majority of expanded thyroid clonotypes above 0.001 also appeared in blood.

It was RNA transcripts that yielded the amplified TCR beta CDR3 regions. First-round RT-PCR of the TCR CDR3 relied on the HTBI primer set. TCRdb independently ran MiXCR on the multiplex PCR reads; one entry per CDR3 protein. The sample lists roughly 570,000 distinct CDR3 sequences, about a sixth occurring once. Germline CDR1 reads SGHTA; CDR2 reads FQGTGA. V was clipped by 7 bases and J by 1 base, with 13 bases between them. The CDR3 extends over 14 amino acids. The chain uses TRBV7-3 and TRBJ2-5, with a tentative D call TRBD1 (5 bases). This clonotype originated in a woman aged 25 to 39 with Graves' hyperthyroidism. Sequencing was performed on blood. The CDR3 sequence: CASNAGRRQETQYF. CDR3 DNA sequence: TGTGCCAGCAATGCAGGGCGCCGCCAAGAGACCCAGTACTTC. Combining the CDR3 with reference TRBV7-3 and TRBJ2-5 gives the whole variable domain GAGVSQTPSNKVTEKGKYVELRCDPISGHTALYWYRQSLGQGPEFLIYFQGTGAADDSGLPNDRFFAVRPEGSVSTLKIQRTERGDSAVYLCASNAGRRQETQYFGPGTRLLVL.